Below are 14 T cell receptor beta chains sequenced from a single sample in a study of cytomegalovirus exposure and HLA in healthy donors. PCR involved 60 Vbeta and 13 Jbeta primers. Method: immunoSEQ multiplex PCR; TCRdb's copy keeps in-frame clones and lacks some. Among roughly 190,000 clones, around three quarters were seen once, and the ten largest hold about 2.2%. Specimen: PBMCs. The receptors were sampled from a woman between 50 and 59 years old in good health and CMV-seronegative.

J is TRBJ1-6 and V is TRBV10-2, with D possibly being TRBD1 (5 bases). CDR1 is WSHSY and CDR2 is SAAADI in the germline V gene. V lost 8 bases, J lost 7 bases, and 21 bases lay in between. This CDR3 has 16 residues. CDR3 coding DNA: TGCGCCAGCTCCCCCCGGCCGGGGGTGGGAAATTCACCCCTCCACTTT. Encoded protein: CASSPRPGVGNSPLHF.

The rearrangement uses TRBV9 and TRBJ1-2; D call uncertain. Germline loops: CDR1 SGDLS, CDR2 YYNGEE. The CDR3 is made up of 12 amino acids. CDR3 residues: CAETNRVCGYTF. The CDR3 bases are TGTGCAGAAACTAATCGGGTATGTGGCTACACCTTC.

This clone occurred once. The chain uses TRBV6-1 and TRBJ2-3; TRBD2 matches at 11 bases. This CDR3 is built from 16 residues. After removal of 3 bases from V and 2 bases from J, the junction contained 4 bases not matched to a gene. Germline-derived CDR1 and CDR2 are MNHNS and SASEGT. Here the CDR3 reads CASSETSGAITDTQYF. CDR3 nucleotides: TGTGCCAGCAGTGAGACTAGCGGGGCAATCACAGATACGCAGTATTTT.

The V call is TRBV5-1, the J call TRBJ2-7; D is possibly TRBD2 (6 bases). CDR1 and CDR2 from the germline V gene are SGHRS and YFSETQ. The V gene lost 4 bases and the J gene lost 7 bases, with 12 bases spanning the gap. The CDR3 spans 12 residues. DNA for the CDR3: TGCGCCAGCAGCCTGAGGGCGGGAGAGCAGTACTTC. Residues: CASSLRAGEQYF.

The rearrangement links TRBV9 to TRBJ1-1; TRBD1 is a possible D gene (6 bases). This CDR3 region has 14 residues. With 3 bases removed from V and 1 base from J, the gap between germline ends came to 10 bases. Germline lookup yields CDR1 SGDLS and CDR2 YYNGEE. CDR3: CASSGVQGNTEAFF. DNA for the CDR3: TGTGCCAGCAGCGGAGTACAGGGGAACACTGAAGCTTTCTTT.

The V gene is TRBV2, the J gene TRBJ1-4; D is uncertain. This CDR3 region has 15 residues. Germline V gene lookup returns CDR1 SNHLY and CDR2 FYNNEI. Trimming left V 1 base short and J 8 bases short, with 14 bases between. The chain's CDR3 is CASSEERVRAEKLFF. CDR3 sequence (DNA): TGTGCCAGCAGTGAAGAGCGGGTGAGGGCCGAAAAACTGTTTTTT. Drawing the rest from reference TRBV2 and TRBJ1-4, the complete variable domain is EPEVTQTPSHQVTQMGQEVILRCVPISNHLYFYWYRQILGQKVEFLVSFYNNEISEKSEIFDDQFSVERPDGSNFTLKIRSTKLEDSAMYFCASSEERVRAEKLFFGSGTQLSVL.

This clone showed up just once. This sequence joins TRBV27 and TRBJ2-2; 7 nucleotides line up with TRBD1. CDR3 length: 14 residues. Germline CDR1 reads MNHEY; CDR2 reads SMNVEV (reference sequence). V shed 6 bases, J shed 1 base, and the junction held 2 bases outside the gene matches. For the CDR3, the DNA is TGTGCCAGCAGCCGACAGGGGAACACCGGGGAGCTGTTTTTT. Protein product: CASSRQGNTGELFF.

V usage is TRBV27 and J usage is TRBJ2-2; 12 nucleotides align to TRBD2. The CDR3 has 17 residues. The V segment lost 3 bases and the J segment 5 bases; nucleotides outside the gene matches: 7. Germline lookup yields CDR1 MNHEY and CDR2 SMNVEV (reference sequence). The CDR3 is CASSFRLAGVVTGELFF. For the CDR3, the DNA is TGTGCCAGCAGTTTTAGACTAGCGGGAGTTGTGACCGGGGAGCTGTTTTTT.

The J gene is TRBJ2-5, the V gene TRBV11-2; 7 nucleotides align to TRBD1. Germline V gives CDR1 SGHAT, CDR2 FQNNGV. The CDR3 has 15 amino acids. J was trimmed by 5 bases and V by 5 bases; bases with no gene match: 11. CDR3 sequence reads: CASSNLGTVGETQYF. The CDR3 DNA reads TGTGCCAGCAGCAACCTTGGGACAGTGGGGGAGACCCAGTACTTC.

The chain recombines TRBV5-1 with TRBJ1-5; D remains ambiguous. V lost 4 bases, J lost 6 bases, and 14 bases lay in between. This CDR3 region has 14 residues. In germline, CDR1 is SGHRS, CDR2 YFSETQ. The CDR3 region is CASSPGREGQPQHF. In nucleotides, the CDR3 is TGCGCCAGCAGCCCCGGTAGGGAGGGTCAGCCCCAGCATTTT.

V and J are TRBV28 and TRBJ1-2; D is undetermined. Trimming removed 5 bases at V and 4 bases at J, with 11 bases between. CDR3 length: 13 residues. Germline V gene data show CDR1 as MDHEN and CDR2 as SYDVKM. CDR3 in amino acids: CASSPPAVYGYTF. The CDR3 nucleotides read TGTGCCAGCAGTCCCCCGGCGGTCTATGGCTACACCTTC.

The chain combines TRBV10-1 with TRBJ2-7, with 8 bases matching TRBD1. Germline CDR1 reads WNHNN; CDR2 reads SYGVQD (reference sequence). This CDR3 has 14 amino acids. V lost 8 bases to trimming and J lost 1 base; unmatched junction nucleotides: 7. CDR3 protein: CASSRGDRSYEQYF. The CDR3 DNA follows: TGCGCCAGCTCGAGGGGGGACAGGTCCTACGAGCAGTACTTC.

The J gene is TRBJ2-3, the V gene TRBV7-8; no firm D call. The ends were cut back, 5 bases at V and 4 bases at J, with 19 bases in the middle. CDR1 SGHVS and CDR2 FQNEAQ come from the germline V gene. This CDR3 has 16 amino acids. CDR3 loop: CASSLYPRQGADTQYF. The DNA of the CDR3 is TGTGCCAGCAGCCTATACCCTCGGCAAGGAGCAGATACGCAGTATTTT.

The table lists this clone with a few counts. V and J are TRBV7-2 and TRBJ2-7; 8 nucleotides match TRBD1. V shed 3 bases and J 6 bases; nucleotides not matched to a gene: 7. The germline V gene encodes CDR1 SGHTA and CDR2 FQGNSA. The CDR3 runs 14 residues. In DNA, the CDR3 is TGTGCCAGCAGCTTCGGGACAGGTAATAGCGAGCAGTACTTC. Residues: CASSFGTGNSEQYF.